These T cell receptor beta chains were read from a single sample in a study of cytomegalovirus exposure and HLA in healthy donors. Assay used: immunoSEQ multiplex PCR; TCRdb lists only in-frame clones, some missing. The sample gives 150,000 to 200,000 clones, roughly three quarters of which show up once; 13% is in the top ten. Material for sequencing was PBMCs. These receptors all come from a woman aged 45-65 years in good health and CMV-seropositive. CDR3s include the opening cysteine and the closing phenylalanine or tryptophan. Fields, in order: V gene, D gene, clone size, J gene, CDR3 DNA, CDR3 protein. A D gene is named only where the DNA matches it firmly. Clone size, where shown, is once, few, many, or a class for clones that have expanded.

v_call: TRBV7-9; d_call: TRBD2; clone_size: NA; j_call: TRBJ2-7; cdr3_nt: TGTGCCAGCAGCTTAGGAGCGGGGGGTACCTACGAGCAGTACTTC; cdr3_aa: CASSLGAGGTYEQYF
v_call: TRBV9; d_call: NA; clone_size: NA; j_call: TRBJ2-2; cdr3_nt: TGTGCCAGCAGCGTAGACAGCCGTACCGGGGAGCTGTTTTTT; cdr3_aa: CASSVDSRTGELFF
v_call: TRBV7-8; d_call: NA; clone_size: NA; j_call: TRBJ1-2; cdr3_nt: TGTGCCAGCAGCTCATCGGGATCGTATGGCTACACCTTC; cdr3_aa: CASSSSGSYGYTF
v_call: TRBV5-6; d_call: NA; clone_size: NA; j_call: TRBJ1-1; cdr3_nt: TGTGCCAGCAGCTTGGAAGGGAGCACTGAAGCTTTCTTT; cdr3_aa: CASSLEGSTEAFF
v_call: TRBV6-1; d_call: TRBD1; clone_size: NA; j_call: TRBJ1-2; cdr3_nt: TGTGCCAGCAGTGAAACCGGGACAGCCTATGGCTACACCTTC; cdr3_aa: CASSETGTAYGYTF
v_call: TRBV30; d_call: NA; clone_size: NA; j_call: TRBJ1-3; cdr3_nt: TGTGCCTGGAGTGGACAGGCCTTCTCTGGAAACACCATATATTTT; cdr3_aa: CAWSGQAFSGNTIYF
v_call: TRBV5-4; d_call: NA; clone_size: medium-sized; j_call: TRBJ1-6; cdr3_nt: TGTGCCAGCAGCACCCGCAGGGGAACGAATTCACCCCTCCACTTT; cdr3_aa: CASSTRRGTNSPLHF
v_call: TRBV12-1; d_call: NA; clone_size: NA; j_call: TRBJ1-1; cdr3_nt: TGTGCCAGCAGGCCATGGGTCGGGGGTGGAGGTGACACTGAAGCTTTCTTT; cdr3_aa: CASRPWVGGGGDTEAFF
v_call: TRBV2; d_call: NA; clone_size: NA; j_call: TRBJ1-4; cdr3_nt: TGTGCCAGCAGTGAACAAGGTCAAGGGGCGAGTGAAAAACTGTTTTTT; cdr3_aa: CASSEQGQGASEKLFF
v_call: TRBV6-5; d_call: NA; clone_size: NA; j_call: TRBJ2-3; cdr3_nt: TGTGCCAGCAGTTCCGACAGGTTCTACGGCACAGATACGCAGTATTTT; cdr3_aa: CASSSDRFYGTDTQYF
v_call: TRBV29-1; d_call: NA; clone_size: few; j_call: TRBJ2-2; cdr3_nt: TGCAGCGTTCTCCAGGGAAACACCGGGGAGCTGTTTTTT; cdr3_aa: CSVLQGNTGELFF
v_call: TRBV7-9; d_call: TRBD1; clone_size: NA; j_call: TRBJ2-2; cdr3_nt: TGTGCCAGCAGCCGGGACAGCTCGAACACCGGGGAGCTGTTTTTT; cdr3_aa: CASSRDSSNTGELFF
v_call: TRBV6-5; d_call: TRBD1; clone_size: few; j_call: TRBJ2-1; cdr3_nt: TGTGCCAGCAGGGATCCGGGACAGGGGTTCAATGAGCAGTTCTTC; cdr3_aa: CASRDPGQGFNEQFF
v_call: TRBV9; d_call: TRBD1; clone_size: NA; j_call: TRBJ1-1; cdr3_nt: TGTGCCAGCAGTCCCGGGACAGGGGTAAAGATGAACACTGAAGCTTTCTTT; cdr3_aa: CASSPGTGVKMNTEAFF
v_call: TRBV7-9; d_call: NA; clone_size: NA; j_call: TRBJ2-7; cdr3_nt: TGTGCCAGCAGCTACGCGGGATACGAGCAGTACTTC; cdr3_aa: CASSYAGYEQYF
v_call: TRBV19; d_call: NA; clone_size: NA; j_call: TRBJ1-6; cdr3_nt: TGTGCCAGTAGTATAGGGGTGACAGATTCACCCCTCCACTTT; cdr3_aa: CASSIGVTDSPLHF
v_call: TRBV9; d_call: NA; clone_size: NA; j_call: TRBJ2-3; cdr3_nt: TGTGCCAGCAGCGTTATGGGGCGGGGAGTCACAGATACGCAGTATTTT; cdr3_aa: CASSVMGRGVTDTQYF
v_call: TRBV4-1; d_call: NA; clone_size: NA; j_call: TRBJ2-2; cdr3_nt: TGCGCCAGCAGCCAAGATCGGTTTTCAGGGGCGAACACCGGGGAGCTGTTTTTT; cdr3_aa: CASSQDRFSGANTGELFF
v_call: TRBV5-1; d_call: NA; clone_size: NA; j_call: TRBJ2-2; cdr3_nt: TGCGCCAGCAGCTCGATCCGGACAGACTTGGCCGGGGAGCTGTTTTTT; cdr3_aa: CASSSIRTDLAGELFF
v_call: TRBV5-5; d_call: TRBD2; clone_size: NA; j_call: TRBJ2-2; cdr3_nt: TGTGCCAGCAGACTAGCGGGGGGGCTGGCTCCCGGGGAGCTGTTTTTT; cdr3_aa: CASRLAGGLAPGELFF
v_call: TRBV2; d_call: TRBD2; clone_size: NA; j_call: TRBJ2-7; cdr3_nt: TGTGCCACGGTAGCTAGCGGACCCTCCTCCTACGAGCAGTACTTC; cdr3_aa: CATVASGPSSYEQYF
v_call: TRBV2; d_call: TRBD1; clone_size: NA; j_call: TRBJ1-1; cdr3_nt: TGTGCCAGCAGTGCCGAGACAGGGCGATATGTGGCTTTCTTT; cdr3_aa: CASSAETGRYVAFF
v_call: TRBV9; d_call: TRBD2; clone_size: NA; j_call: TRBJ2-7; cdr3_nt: TGTGCCAGCAGCGCCGGACTAGCGGCCGCCTACGAGCAGTACTTC; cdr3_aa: CASSAGLAAAYEQYF
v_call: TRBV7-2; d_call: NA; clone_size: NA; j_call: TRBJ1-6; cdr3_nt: TGTGCCAGCAGCTTACTCAGGGATTCACCCCTCCACTTT; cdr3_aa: CASSLLRDSPLHF
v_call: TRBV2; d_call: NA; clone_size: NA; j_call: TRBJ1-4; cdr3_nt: TGTGCCAGCAGTGAATGGCAGGGATTTCCCGAAAAACTGTTTTTT; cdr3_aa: CASSEWQGFPEKLFF
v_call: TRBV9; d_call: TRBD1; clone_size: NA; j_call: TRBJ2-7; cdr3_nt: TGTGCCAGCAGCGCCACAGGGGGCATCTACGAGCAGTACTTC; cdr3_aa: CASSATGGIYEQYF
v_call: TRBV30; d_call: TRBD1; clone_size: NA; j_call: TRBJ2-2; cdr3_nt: TGTGCCTGGGGGGGGACAGGGAACACCGGGGAGCTGTTTTTT; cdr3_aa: CAWGGTGNTGELFF
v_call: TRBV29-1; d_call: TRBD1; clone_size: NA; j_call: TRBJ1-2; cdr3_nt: TGCAGCGTTGAGCTTACAGGGGTTCCTAGCTATGGCTACACCTTC; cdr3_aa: CSVELTGVPSYGYTF
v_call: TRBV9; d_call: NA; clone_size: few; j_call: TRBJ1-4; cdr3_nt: TGTGCCAGCAGCGTAGCTAGTCGGCCTAATGAAAAACTGTTTTTT; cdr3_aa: CASSVASRPNEKLFF
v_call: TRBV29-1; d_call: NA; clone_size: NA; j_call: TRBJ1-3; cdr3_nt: TGCAGCGTCTCCGGAATAGTGGGGCACACCATATATTTT; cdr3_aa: CSVSGIVGHTIYF
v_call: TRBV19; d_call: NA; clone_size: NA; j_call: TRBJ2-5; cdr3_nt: TGTGCCAGTAGTATCTCAGGGGTCGCTGAGACCCAGTACTTC; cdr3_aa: CASSISGVAETQYF
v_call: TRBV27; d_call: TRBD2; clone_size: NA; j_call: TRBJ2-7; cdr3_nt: TGTGCCAGCAGTCCCCGTCTAGCGGGCTACGAGCAGTACTTC; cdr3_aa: CASSPRLAGYEQYF
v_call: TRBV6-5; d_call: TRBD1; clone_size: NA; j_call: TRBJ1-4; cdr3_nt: TGCGCCAGCAGTCGGACAGGAGGTGAAAAACTGTTTTTT; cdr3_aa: CASSRTGGEKLFF
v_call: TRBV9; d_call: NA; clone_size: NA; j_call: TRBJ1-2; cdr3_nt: TGTGCCAGCAGCGTAGATCACTGGTTGAGTGGCTACACCTTC; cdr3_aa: CASSVDHWLSGYTF
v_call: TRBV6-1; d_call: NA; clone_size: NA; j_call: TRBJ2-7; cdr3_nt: TGTGCCAGCAATCGCCAGGGGTACGAGCAGTACTTC; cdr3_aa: CASNRQGYEQYF
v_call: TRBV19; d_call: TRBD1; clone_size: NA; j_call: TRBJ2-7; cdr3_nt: TGTGCCAGTAGTATCGGGACAGGGCCCTACGAGCAGTACTTC; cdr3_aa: CASSIGTGPYEQYF
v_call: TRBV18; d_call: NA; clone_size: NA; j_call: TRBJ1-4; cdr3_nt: TGTGCCAGCTCACCCACGGTACCGAATGAAAAACTGTTTTTT; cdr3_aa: CASSPTVPNEKLFF
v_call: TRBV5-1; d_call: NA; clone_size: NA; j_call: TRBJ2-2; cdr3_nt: TGCGCCAGCAGCTTGGAACACAACACCGGGGAGCTGTTTTTT; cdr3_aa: CASSLEHNTGELFF
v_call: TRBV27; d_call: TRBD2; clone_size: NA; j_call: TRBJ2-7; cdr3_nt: TGTGCCAGCAGTTCCATAGCGGGGGGGCCTTACGAGCAGTACTTC; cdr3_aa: CASSSIAGGPYEQYF
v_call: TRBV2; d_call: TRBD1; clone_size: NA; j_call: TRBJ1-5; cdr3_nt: TGTGCCAGCAGTATGGGACAGGTCAATCAGCCCCAGCATTTT; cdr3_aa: CASSMGQVNQPQHF
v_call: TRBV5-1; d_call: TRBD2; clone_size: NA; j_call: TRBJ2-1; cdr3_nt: TGCGCCAGCAGCTCCGGACTAGCGGGGAGCTCCTACAATGAGCAGTTCTTC; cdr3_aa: CASSSGLAGSSYNEQFF
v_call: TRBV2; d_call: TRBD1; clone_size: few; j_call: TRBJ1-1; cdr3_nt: TGTGCCAGCAGTCCAGGACAGGTCTACACTGAAGCTTTCTTT; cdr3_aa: CASSPGQVYTEAFF
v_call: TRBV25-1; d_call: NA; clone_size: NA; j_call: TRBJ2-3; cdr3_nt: TGTGCCAGCAGTGGAGAGGGGGGGCCCACAGATACGCAGTATTTT; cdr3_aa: CASSGEGGPTDTQYF
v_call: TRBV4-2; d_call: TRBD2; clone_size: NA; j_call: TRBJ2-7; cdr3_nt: TGTGCCAGCAGCCAAAGGACTAGCGGGGGTGAGCAGTACTTC; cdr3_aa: CASSQRTSGGEQYF
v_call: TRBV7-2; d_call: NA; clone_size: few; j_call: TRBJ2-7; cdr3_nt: TGTGCCAGCAGCTTACCCCCGTACTACGAGCAGTACTTC; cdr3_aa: CASSLPPYYEQYF